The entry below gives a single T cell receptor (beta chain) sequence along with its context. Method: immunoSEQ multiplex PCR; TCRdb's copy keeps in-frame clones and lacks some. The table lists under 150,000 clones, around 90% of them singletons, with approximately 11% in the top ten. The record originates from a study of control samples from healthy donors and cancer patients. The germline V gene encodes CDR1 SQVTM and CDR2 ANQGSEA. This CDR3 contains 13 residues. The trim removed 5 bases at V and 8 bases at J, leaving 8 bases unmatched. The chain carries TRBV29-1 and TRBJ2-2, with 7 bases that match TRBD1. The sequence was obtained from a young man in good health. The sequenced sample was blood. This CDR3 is CSVTGEGMGELFF. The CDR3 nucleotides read TGCAGCGTTACAGGGGAAGGAATGGGGGAGCTGTTTTTT.